One sample yielded the 17 T cell receptor beta chains listed below, sequenced in a study of shared clonotypes between healthy human individuals. The table came from immunoSEQ multiplex PCR; TCRdb's copy has only in-frame clones and leaves some out. The repertoire holds some 490,000 clones, with approximately 81% as singletons. The sequencing input was PBMCs. These receptors originate from a woman between 35 and 50 years old in good health. Some clones in this sample may be carry-over from other donors' samples.

Points on this clone: Other DNA sequences in this specimen translate into the identical CDR3. The chain combines TRBV6-5 with TRBJ1-5; 9 nucleotides align to TRBD1. Trimming took 3 bases from V and 4 from J; bases not matched to a gene: 1. From germline, CDR1 is MNHEY and CDR2 SVGAGI. The CDR3 length is 14 residues. The CDR3 region is CASSYGQGNQPQHF. The CDR3 nucleotides read TGTGCCAGCAGTTATGGACAGGGGAATCAGCCCCAGCATTTT.

The rearrangement uses TRBV5-1 and TRBJ2-1; a weak D match, TRBD2 (6 bases). This CDR3 has 12 amino acids. Germline V gives CDR1 SGHRS, CDR2 YFSETQ. Trimming cost V 4 bases and J 8 bases, with 10 bases left between them. The CDR3 DNA is TGCGCCAGCAGCCCGGGGGAGGATGAGCAGTTCTTC. It encodes CASSPGEDEQFF.

The chain has TRBV4-3 and TRBJ2-1; D is perhaps TRBD2 (5 bases). Germline V gives CDR1 LGHNA, CDR2 YSLEER. Deletions cut 1 base from V and 6 bases from J, with 16 bases between. The CDR3 has 16 residues. The CDR3 DNA reads TGCGCCAGCAGCCAAGGGTTAGAGATCCGGGGCAATGAGCAGTTCTTC. Protein: CASSQGLEIRGNEQFF.

A remark on this clone: A far more abundant clone sits one base away, making this likely a read error. This chain links TRBV30 with TRBJ2-1; 11 nucleotides line up with TRBD2. From germline, CDR1 is GTSNPN and CDR2 SVGIG (reference sequence). CDR3 length: 15 amino acids. Written as DNA, the CDR3 is TGTGACTGGAGTGGGACTAGCGGACCACAGAATGAGCAGTTCTTC. It yields the protein CDWSGTSGPQNEQFF.

This CDR3 reads CASSPEAALSNEKLFF. CDR3 DNA sequence: TGCGCCAGCAGCCCCGAGGCGGCGTTGTCTAATGAAAAACTGTTTTTT. This chain links TRBV5-1 with TRBJ1-4; no clear D. Per germline, CDR1 SGHRS and CDR2 YFSETQ. V lost 4 bases, J lost 3 bases, and 16 bases lay in between. CDR3 length equals 16 residues. Using reference TRBV5-1 and TRBJ1-4 for the parts outside the CDR3, the full variable domain is KAGVTQTPRYLIKTRGQQVTLSCSPISGHRSVSWYQQTPGQGLQFLFEYFSETQRNKGNFPGRFSGRQFSNSRSEMNVSTLELGDSALYLCASSPEAALSNEKLFFGSGTQLSVL.

The CDR3 bases are TGTGCCAGCAGCTTTATCAGCGCTCGAGGAAACACCATATATTTT. Its protein is CASSFISARGNTIYF. The rearrangement links TRBV5-6 to TRBJ1-3; D unresolved. Trimming took 2 bases from V and 4 from J, leaving 13 bases between them. The CDR3 extends over 15 amino acids. Germline V gene sequence: CDR1 SGHDT, CDR2 YYEEEE.

The rearrangement links TRBV30 to TRBJ2-7, with 8 positions matching TRBD1. V lost 5 bases to trimming and J lost 5 bases; unmatched junction nucleotides: 5. The CDR3 is 12 amino acids. From germline, CDR1 is GTSNPN and CDR2 SVGIG (reference sequence). In DNA, the CDR3 is TGTGCCTGGGGCCCAGGGGGCGACGAGCAGTACTTC. Its translation is CAWGPGGDEQYF.

The chain combines TRBV19 with TRBJ1-1, with 7 bases that match TRBD1. This CDR3 has 14 amino acids. Germline CDR1 and CDR2: LNHDA and SQIVND (reference sequence). The J segment lost 3 bases and the V segment lost 5 bases, leaving 6 bases of the junction unmatched. CDR3 sequence reads: CASSGQVGDTEAFF. In DNA form, the CDR3 reads TGTGCCAGTAGTGGACAGGTCGGAGACACTGAAGCTTTCTTT.

The chain carries TRBV5-1 and TRBJ2-7; 7 nucleotides line up with TRBD1. CDR3 length: 15 amino acids. Trimming took 4 bases from V and 3 from J; bases not matched to a gene: 10. CDR1 and CDR2 from the germline V gene are SGHRS and YFSETQ. The DNA for the CDR3 is TGCGCCAGCAGCCCGCGACAGGGAGCGGACTACGAGCAGTACTTC. Protein product: CASSPRQGADYEQYF.

The chain combines TRBV19 with TRBJ2-6; D uncertain. This CDR3 has 13 residues. Trimming removed 1 base from V and 7 bases from J, with 5 bases in between. Germline-derived CDR1 and CDR2 are LNHDA and SQIVND (reference sequence). CDR3 DNA sequence: TGTGCCAGTAGTATAGGGGCCGCCAACGTCCTGACTTTC. This encodes CASSIGAANVLTF. The full variable domain, rest sourced from reference TRBV19 and TRBJ2-6, is DGGITQSPKYLFRKEGQNVTLSCEQNLNHDAMYWYRQDPGQGLRLIYYSQIVNDFQKGDIAEGYSVSREKKESFPLTVTSAQKNPTAFYLCASSIGAANVLTFGAGSRLTVL.

This clone was counted a single time. The J gene is TRBJ1-2, the V gene TRBV28; D not certain. The germline V and J ends were trimmed by 7 bases and 8 bases, with 14 bases remaining between them. The CDR3 contains 12 residues. Germline assignment: CDR1 MDHEN and CDR2 SYDVKM. The CDR3 DNA reads TGTGCCAGCATGGTTGGGGTAGAAGGCTACACCTTC. This sequence encodes CASMVGVEGYTF.

A word on this clone: Given a far larger clone just one base away, this is likely a sequencing read error. The chain is built from TRBV2 and TRBJ2-5; D unresolved. This CDR3 region has 12 residues. Germline CDR1 SNHLY, CDR2 FYNNEI. CDR3 nucleotides: TGTGCCAGCAGTGTGCAGCAAGATACCCAGTACTTC. Amino acids: CASSVQQDTQYF.

The chain couples TRBV6-6 to TRBJ2-1; no reliable D call. The CDR3 contains 14 residues. Germline-derived CDR1 and CDR2 are MNHNY and SVGAGI (reference sequence). V was pared by 0 bases and J by 8 bases, with 11 bases between. The CDR3 DNA reads TGTGCCAGCAGTTACTCGCGGACCGCGGATGAGCAGTTCTTC. It codes for CASSYSRTADEQFF.

To note about this clone: This likely traces to a read error, being one base from a far larger clone. The CDR3 nucleotides are TGTGCCAGCAGTTTGGAGCGGGAGGGCCCCTACGAGCAGTACTTC. Encoded protein: CASSLEREGPYEQYF. V and J are TRBV27 and TRBJ2-7; 10 bases agree with TRBD2. The CDR3 runs 15 residues. V lost 3 bases to trimming and J lost 2 bases; unmatched junction nucleotides: 4. In germline, CDR1 is MNHEY, CDR2 SMNVEV (reference sequence).

The rearrangement uses TRBV5-1 and TRBJ2-7; TRBD1 matches 9 bases. CDR3 size: 14 residues. With V trimmed by 4 bases and J by 7 bases, 9 bases remained unmatched. Germline CDR1 is SGHRS and CDR2 is YFSETQ. The CDR3 DNA is TGCGCCAGCAGCGCTGGGACAGGGACAGGGGAGCAGTACTTC. This encodes CASSAGTGTGEQYF. Complete variable domain (other parts from reference TRBV5-1 and TRBJ2-7): KAGVTQTPRYLIKTRGQQVTLSCSPISGHRSVSWYQQTPGQGLQFLFEYFSETQRNKGNFPGRFSGRQFSNSRSEMNVSTLELGDSALYLCASSAGTGTGEQYFGPGTRLTVT.

This clone was counted between two and nine times. The V and J genes are TRBV4-1 and TRBJ1-1; D remains unclear. Germline CDR1 is MGHRA and CDR2 is YSYEKL. Trimming stripped 2 bases from V and 5 bases from J, with 15 bases between. This CDR3 has 15 residues. CDR3 sequence reads: CASSQIGGLATEAFF. As DNA, the CDR3 is TGCGCCAGCAGCCAAATCGGAGGGTTGGCAACTGAAGCTTTCTTT.

This clone was seen many times. The identical CDR3 is also encoded by other nucleotide sequences in the sample. The rearrangement joins TRBV10-3 to TRBJ2-2; 7 bases map to TRBD2. The germline V gene encodes CDR1 ENHRY and CDR2 SYGVKD. The CDR3 has 16 residues. The V gene end was trimmed by 4 bases and the J gene end by 1 base; junction bases not matched to a gene: 6. The CDR3 DNA reads as TGTGCCATCAGTGTCTCCGGGACTATGAACACCGGGGAGCTGTTTTTT. Translated: CAISVSGTMNTGELFF.